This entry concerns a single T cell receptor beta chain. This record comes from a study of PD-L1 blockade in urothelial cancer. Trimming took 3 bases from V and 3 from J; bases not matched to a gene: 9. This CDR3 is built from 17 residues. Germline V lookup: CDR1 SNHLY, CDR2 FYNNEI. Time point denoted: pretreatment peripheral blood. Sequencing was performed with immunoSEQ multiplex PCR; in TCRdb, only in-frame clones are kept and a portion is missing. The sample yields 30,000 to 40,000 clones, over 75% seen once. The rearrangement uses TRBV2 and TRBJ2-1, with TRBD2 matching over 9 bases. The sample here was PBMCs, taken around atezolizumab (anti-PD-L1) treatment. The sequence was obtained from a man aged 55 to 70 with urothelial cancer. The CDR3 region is CASSDYLASGIYNEQFF. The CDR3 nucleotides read TGTGCCAGCAGTGATTATCTAGCTAGCGGGATCTACAATGAGCAGTTCTTC.